Each of the 7 T cell receptor beta chains below was sequenced from the same sample in a study of shared clonotypes between healthy human individuals (dated by TCRdb to the early 2020s). Library preparation employed the immunoSEQ multiplex PCR assay. The immuneACCESS repertoire file appears here via TCRdb, limited to in-frame rearrangements. These files lack a portion of the clones; in checked studies, under half of the deficit traces to unresolved V genes, and the cause of the others is not known. A total of some 1,400,000 clones appear in this sample, approximately 97% of them only once. About 1.2% of the sample is held by the ten biggest clonotypes. The sequencing sample was made of naive CD4+ T cells sorted from blood. The sample's cell subset or site label, in plain terms: CD45RA+ positively selected. These receptors all stem from a man aged 25-40 years in good health.

This clone was found once. The chain combines TRBV29-1 with TRBJ2-1; 7 nucleotides line up with TRBD2. Germline CDR1 and CDR2: SQVTM and ANQGSEA. This CDR3 is 14 amino acids long. With 5 bases clipped from V and 0 bases from J, the junction kept 4 bases outside the gene matches. CDR3 in amino acids: CSVHRDYSYNEQFF. CDR3 nucleotides: TGCAGCGTTCACCGGGACTACTCCTACAATGAGCAGTTCTTC.

V gene TRBV28 combines with J gene TRBJ1-3; D is unresolved. Germline assignment: CDR1 MDHEN and CDR2 SYDVKM. V shed 5 bases and J shed 4 bases, with 9 bases lying between them. This CDR3 region has 13 residues. Written as DNA, the CDR3 is TGTGCCAGCAGTGAGACACCGGGAAACACCATATATTTT. Its protein is CASSETPGNTIYF.

Only one count was recorded for this clone. The rearrangement links TRBV5-4 to TRBJ2-7, with 11 bases lining up with TRBD2. CDR1 SGHNT and CDR2 YYREEE come from the germline V gene (reference sequence). The CDR3 is 15 amino acids. The ends lost 3 bases at V and 2 bases at J; junction bases unmatched: 4. The CDR3 is CASSSTSGSPYEQYF. As DNA, the CDR3 is TGTGCCAGCAGCTCCACTAGCGGGAGTCCCTACGAGCAGTACTTC.

The gene calls are TRBV7-8 and TRBJ2-3; D is perhaps TRBD2 (6 bases). There are 18 residues in the CDR3. V was clipped by 0 bases and J by 0 bases, with 16 bases between them. Germline assignment: CDR1 SGHVS and CDR2 FQNEAQ. Here the CDR3 reads CASSLAPLDYYSTDTQYF. The CDR3 coding sequence is TGTGCCAGCAGCTTAGCCCCCCTGGACTACTATAGCACAGATACGCAGTATTTT. The full variable domain, its missing parts supplied by reference TRBV7-8 and TRBJ2-3, is GAGVSQSPRYKVAKRGQDVALRCDPISGHVSLFWYQQALGQGPEFLTYFQNEAQLDKSGLPSDRFFAERPEGSVSTLKIQRTQQEDSAVYLCASSLAPLDYYSTDTQYFGPGTRLTVL.

The chain links TRBV7-9 to TRBJ2-4, with 8 bases that match TRBD1. The CDR3 covers 19 residues. The junction had 14 bases not matched to a gene; V was cut back by 3 bases and J by 1 base. Germline V gene sequence: CDR1 SEHNR, CDR2 FQNEAQ (reference sequence). This chain's CDR3 is CASSFGRFQGASAKNIQYF. CDR3 bases: TGTGCCAGCAGCTTTGGTAGGTTCCAGGGGGCGAGTGCCAAAAACATTCAGTACTTC.

The chain joins TRBV11-2 to TRBJ2-7; 7 bases are a match to TRBD1. The germline V gene encodes CDR1 SGHAT and CDR2 FQNNGV. Trimming removed 5 bases from V and 3 bases from J; junction bases left unmatched: 13. The CDR3 is made up of 16 amino acids. The CDR3 DNA is TGTGCCAGCAGCCCCCTCAGGGGGTTTTCGCACTACGAGCAGTACTTC. Its translation is CASSPLRGFSHYEQYF.

The chain couples TRBV2 to TRBJ1-1, with D unclear. Deletions cut 8 bases from V and 4 bases from J, with 14 bases between. The CDR3 has 13 amino acids. CDR1 and CDR2 from the germline V gene are SNHLY and FYNNEI. In nucleotides, the CDR3 is TGTGCCAGCTTACGGGATCTGGGCACTGAAGCTTTCTTT. It yields the protein CASLRDLGTEAFF.